Listed below are T cell receptor beta chains from one sample, sequenced in a study of blood T cell repertoires in COVID-19. Generated by immunoSEQ multiplex PCR, the TCRdb table keeps only in-frame clones and is missing some. The table records about 100,000 clones, 85% of them present only once. Sequenced sample: peripheral blood. The receptors originated from a man aged 45-60 years with active or convalescent COVID-19. Both conserved end residues are part of each CDR3. A D gene is named only where the DNA matches it firmly. Some rows mark clone size as missing; the rest say once, few, many or name a class of expanded clone.

D gene	J gene	V gene	clone size	CDR3 protein	CDR3 DNA
.	TRBJ2-1	TRBV5-1	.	CASSLLPRSSYNEQFF	TGCGCCAGCAGCTTGCTACCGCGTAGCTCCTACAATGAGCAGTTCTTC
.	TRBJ2-1	TRBV24-1	.	CATSAASSYNEQFF	TGTGCCACCAGTGCTGCGAGCTCCTACAATGAGCAGTTCTTC
TRBD1	TRBJ1-2	TRBV28	.	CASSFGDRAYGYTF	TGTGCCAGCAGTTTCGGAGACAGGGCTTATGGCTACACCTTC
.	TRBJ2-7	TRBV5-1	.	CASSLGSGDYEQYF	TGCGCCAGCAGCTTAGGATCCGGGGATTACGAGCAGTACTTC
.	TRBJ1-5	TRBV19	.	CASSMQGGQPQHF	TGTGCCAGTAGTATGCAGGGAGGTCAGCCCCAGCATTTT
TRBD1	TRBJ2-3	TRBV7-2	.	CASAGTARKDTQYF	TGTGCCAGCGCCGGGACAGCCAGGAAAGATACGCAGTATTTT
.	TRBJ1-2	TRBV25-1	once	CASSAEGTGSYGYTF	TGTGCCAGCAGTGCAGAGGGAACGGGAAGCTATGGCTACACCTTC
TRBD1	TRBJ1-1	TRBV12-3/TRBV12-4	once	CASTGTGNHRAFF	TGTGCCAGCACCGGGACAGGGAACCACCGCGCTTTCTTT
.	TRBJ2-7	TRBV5-1	few	CASSHGSPYEQYF	TGCGCCAGCAGCCACGGGAGCCCCTACGAGCAGTACTTC
TRBD2	TRBJ2-7	TRBV11-2	.	CASSLVRSSGRARTQQYF	TGTGCCAGCAGCTTAGTGAGGTCTAGCGGGAGGGCTAGGACGCAGCAGTACTTC
TRBD2	TRBJ2-1	TRBV4-2	.	CASSPNKGGSFDEQFF	TGTGCCAGCAGCCCTAACAAAGGCGGGAGTTTCGATGAGCAGTTCTTC
.	TRBJ1-3	TRBV5-1	.	CASRGGAGNTIYF	TGCGCCAGCAGGGGGGGAGCTGGAAACACCATATATTTT
TRBD1	TRBJ1-5	TRBV30	.	CAWGDRGNQPQHF	TGTGCCTGGGGGGACAGGGGTAATCAGCCCCAGCATTTT
TRBD2	TRBJ2-3	TRBV5-4	.	CASFLSGTREDTQYF	TGTGCCAGCTTCCTGTCCGGGACTAGAGAAGATACGCAGTATTTT
TRBD1	TRBJ2-7	TRBV19	few	CASSDRDVEQYF	TGTGCCAGTAGCGACAGGGACGTCGAGCAGTACTTC
TRBD2	TRBJ2-5	TRBV10-3	few	CAISWTSGFQETQYF	TGTGCCATCAGTTGGACTAGCGGGTTTCAAGAGACCCAGTACTTC
TRBD2	TRBJ2-5	TRBV19	.	CASSNGLAGGPVQETQYF	TGTGCCAGTAGTAACGGACTAGCGGGAGGCCCCGTCCAAGAGACCCAGTACTTC
TRBD2	TRBJ2-1	TRBV10-3	.	CAISESSSGRIEQFF	TGTGCCATCAGTGAGTCCTCTAGCGGGAGGATTGAGCAGTTCTTC
.	TRBJ2-5	TRBV11-3	.	CASSLAPTAGQETQYF	TGTGCCAGCAGCTTAGCGCCAACAGCAGGTCAAGAGACCCAGTACTTC
TRBD1	TRBJ2-7	TRBV2	.	CASRAGTGGGYEQYF	TGTGCCAGCAGAGCCGGGACAGGGGGCGGGTACGAGCAGTACTTC
.	TRBJ1-3	TRBV5-6	.	CASSLFSSGNTIYF	TGTGCCAGCAGCCTGTTCAGCTCTGGAAACACCATATATTTT
.	TRBJ2-5	TRBV5-1	.	CASSLVQGEGETQYF	TGCGCCAGCAGCTTGGTACAGGGTGAGGGGGAGACCCAGTACTTC
TRBD2	TRBJ2-3	TRBV5-1	.	CASSIRASGISTDTQYF	TGCGCCAGCTCAATTCGGGCTAGCGGGATTAGCACAGATACGCAGTATTTT
.	TRBJ2-7	TRBV6-5	.	CASRLPRGLSYEQYF	TGTGCCAGCAGATTACCAAGAGGGCTTAGCTACGAGCAGTACTTC
TRBD1	TRBJ1-2	TRBV28	.	CASRPGQGASYYGYTF	TGTGCCAGCAGGCCGGGACAGGGGGCGTCTTACTATGGCTACACCTTC
.	TRBJ2-5	TRBV6-5	.	CASSISEYQETQYF	TGTGCCAGCAGTATCTCGGAGTACCAAGAGACCCAGTACTTC
.	TRBJ2-6	TRBV24-1	.	CATRDSSGANVLTF	TGTGCCACCAGGGACAGCTCTGGGGCCAACGTCCTGACTTTC
.	TRBJ2-1	TRBV5-4	once	CASSLGWGGGNEQFF	TGTGCCAGCAGCTTGGGTTGGGGAGGGGGAAATGAGCAGTTCTTC
.	TRBJ2-3	TRBV5-1	once	CASSSDRSSTDTQYF	TGCGCCAGCAGCTCGGACAGATCTAGCACAGATACGCAGTATTTT
TRBD2	TRBJ2-5	TRBV2	.	CASIPWGLRETQYF	TGTGCCAGCATCCCCTGGGGACTACGGGAGACCCAGTACTTC
TRBD2	TRBJ2-3	TRBV4-1	.	CASSPGLAQFSTDTQYF	TGCGCCAGCAGCCCGGGACTAGCGCAATTTAGCACAGATACGCAGTATTTT
TRBD1	TRBJ1-1	TRBV13	.	CASSSFGQGKAFF	TGTGCCAGCAGCTCCTTTGGACAGGGGAAAGCTTTCTTT
TRBD1	TRBJ1-2	TRBV25-1	.	CASSEWTGKNYGYTF	TGTGCCAGCAGTGAATGGACAGGGAAAAACTATGGCTACACCTTC
.	TRBJ2-1	TRBV7-2	.	CASSLTREQFF	TGTGCCAGCAGCTTAACCCGGGAGCAGTTCTTC
.	TRBJ2-7	TRBV18	.	CASSPVGSTNEQYF	TGTGCCAGCTCACCGGTCGGGAGCACGAACGAGCAGTACTTC
.	TRBJ2-2	TRBV12-5	.	CASGPGLLNTGELFF	TGTGCTAGTGGTCCGGGACTTCTTAACACCGGGGAGCTGTTTTTT
TRBD2	TRBJ2-2	TRBV25-1	.	CASGKTLAGGTGELFF	TGTGCCAGCGGAAAAACCCTAGCGGGAGGGACCGGGGAGCTGTTTTTT
TRBD1	TRBJ1-5	TRBV10-3	.	CAISDPTGNQPQHF	TGTGCCATCAGTGACCCGACAGGGAATCAGCCCCAGCATTTT
TRBD1	TRBJ2-3	TRBV5-6	.	CASRSEQGIPDTQYF	TGTGCCAGCAGGTCCGAACAGGGGATCCCAGATACGCAGTATTTT
TRBD1	TRBJ1-5	TRBV24-1	.	CATSDPNQGANQPQHF	TGTGCCACCAGTGACCCGAACCAGGGGGCAAATCAGCCCCAGCATTTT
TRBD1	TRBJ2-1	TRBV24-1	.	CATSDQPGQGNNEQFF	TGTGCCACCAGTGATCAACCGGGACAGGGGAACAATGAGCAGTTCTTC
TRBD1	TRBJ2-5	TRBV2	.	CASRDRGGGETQYF	TGTGCCAGCAGGGACAGGGGCGGTGGAGAGACCCAGTACTTC
.	TRBJ2-5	TRBV5-4	.	CASSLGGTRWETQYF	TGTGCCAGCAGCTTGGGCGGGACGCGATGGGAGACCCAGTACTTC
TRBD1	TRBJ2-7	TRBV3-1/TRBV3-2	once	CASSPVGTAPYEQYF	TGTGCCAGCAGCCCCGTGGGGACAGCTCCCTACGAGCAGTACTTC
.	TRBJ2-1	TRBV15	.	CATSRDYYGEQFF	TGTGCCACCAGCAGAGATTACTATGGTGAGCAGTTCTTC
.	TRBJ1-3	TRBV2	.	CASRISVQGSGNTIYF	TGTGCCAGCAGGATAAGTGTACAGGGATCTGGAAACACCATATATTTT
TRBD1	TRBJ2-5	TRBV6-5	.	CASSRDRVKETQYF	TGTGCCAGCAGCCGGGACAGGGTTAAAGAGACCCAGTACTTC
.	TRBJ1-1	TRBV7-2	.	CASSFPQDLEAFF	TGTGCCAGCAGCTTTCCTCAAGACTTGGAAGCTTTCTTT
.	TRBJ1-2	TRBV5-1	.	CASSLMDRSYGYTF	TGCGCCAGCAGCTTGATGGACAGATCCTATGGCTACACCTTC
.	TRBJ1-5	TRBV30	few	CAWSEGKGQPQHF	TGTGCCTGGAGTGAGGGGAAAGGGCAGCCCCAGCATTTT